Presented here are 20 T cell receptor beta chains from one specimen sequenced in a study of cytomegalovirus exposure and HLA in healthy donors. PCR was performed using 60 Vbeta and 13 Jbeta primers. Libraries were prepared by immunoSEQ multiplex PCR; TCRdb keeps only in-frame clonotypes and omits some of them. The table records about 120,000 clones, under 85% of them present only once. Sequencing was done on a sample of PBMCs. These receptor sequences come from a man aged 18 to 29 in good health and CMV-seropositive.

The chain couples TRBV9 to TRBJ1-1, with 8 bases aligning to TRBD1. This CDR3 has 15 residues. V lost 3 bases, J lost 5 bases, and 9 bases stayed unmatched. CDR1 is SGDLS, CDR2 YYNGEE, per germline. CDR3 sequence (DNA): TGTGCCAGCAGCGGGGGGCCAGGGGGCCGGACTGAAGCTTTCTTT. Protein sequence: CASSGGPGGRTEAFF.

The chain has TRBV13 and TRBJ2-1; 12 bases match TRBD1. V lost 4 bases, J lost 9 bases, and 13 bases stayed unmatched. The CDR3 runs to 17 residues. CDR1 and CDR2 from the germline V gene are PRHDT and FYEKMQ (reference sequence). CDR3 region: CASSSRAPGQGAIEQFF. The CDR3 coding sequence is TGTGCCAGCAGCTCCCGGGCTCCGGGACAGGGGGCGATTGAGCAGTTCTTC.

The V gene is TRBV14, the J gene TRBJ1-1; D ambiguous. With 8 bases removed from V and 1 base from J, the gap between germline ends came to 11 bases. Germline V gene data show CDR1 as SGHDN and CDR2 as FVKESK. The CDR3 is 13 amino acids. The DNA of the CDR3 is TGTGCCAGCGCCAGGATCTCGAACACTGAAGCTTTCTTT. It specifies CASARISNTEAFF.

V gene TRBV20-1 combines with J gene TRBJ1-2, with TRBD1 identical over 9 bases. Losses at the gene ends were 5 bases for V and 8 bases for J; bases not matched to a gene: 3. CDR1 is DFQATT and CDR2 is SNEGSKA in the germline V gene (reference sequence). The CDR3 runs to 11 residues. Here the CDR3 reads CSAEGTGGYTF. The DNA for the CDR3 is TGCAGTGCTGAGGGGACAGGGGGCTACACCTTC.

The chain recombines TRBV6-5 with TRBJ1-1, with 7 positions matching TRBD1. The CDR3 sequence is 13 residues long. The V gene end was trimmed by 10 bases and the J gene end by 2 bases; junction bases not matched to a gene: 7. Germline V CDR1 and CDR2: MNHEY, SVGAGI. This CDR3 is CAIRTGANTEAFF. The CDR3 DNA is TGTGCCATTCGGACAGGAGCAAACACTGAAGCTTTCTTT.

The chain uses TRBV2 and TRBJ2-3; possibly TRBD2 for D (5 bases). The CDR3 loop spans 16 amino acids. The V and J ends lost 5 bases and 0 bases respectively, with 15 bases between them. Per germline, CDR1 SNHLY and CDR2 FYNNEI. This CDR3 reads CASSSEGPSSTDTQYF. CDR3 bases: TGTGCCAGCAGTTCAGAGGGTCCATCTAGCACAGATACGCAGTATTTT.

The rearrangement links TRBV18 to TRBJ2-3; D is perhaps TRBD2 (5 bases). The germline V gene has CDR1 KGHSH and CDR2 LQKENI. The ends were cut back, 1 base at V and 0 bases at J, with 8 bases in the middle. CDR3 size: 15 residues. CDR3 nucleotide sequence: TGTGCCAGCTCACCACGAGGGATTAGCACAGATACGCAGTATTTT. This codes for CASSPRGISTDTQYF.

This clone has only one observation. The CDR3 loop is CASSLSGNYEQYF. In nucleotides, the CDR3 is TGTGCCAGCAGCTTAAGCGGGAACTACGAGCAGTACTTC. The rearrangement joins TRBV11-3 to TRBJ2-7, with 7 bases that match TRBD2. V lost 2 bases and J lost 3; bases outside the gene matches: 1. Germline V gene lookup returns CDR1 SGHNT and CDR2 YENEEA. CDR3 length equals 13 residues.

As concerns this clone: One junction end disagrees with the germline gene, perhaps due to a read error. This chain joins TRBV30 and TRBJ1-4; possible D gene TRBD1, 6 bases. The germline V gene has CDR1 GTSNPN and CDR2 SVGIG (reference sequence). This CDR3 has 14 residues. The CDR3 nucleotides are TGTGCCTGGAGTCCCGGGACAACCAATGAAAAACTGTTTTTT. It yields the protein CAWSPGTTNEKLFF. The entire variable domain, with the rest obtained from reference TRBV30 and TRBJ1-4, is as follows: SQTIHQWPATLVQPVGSPLSLECTVEGTSNPNLYWYRQAAGRGLQLLFYSVGIGQISSEVPQNLSASRPQDRQFILSSKKLLLSDSGFYLCAWSPGTTNEKLFFGSGTQLSVL.

The CDR3 is CASSDDGEGPIFTGELFF. As DNA, the CDR3 is TGTGCCAGTAGTGACGACGGGGAGGGGCCGATTTTTACCGGGGAGCTGTTTTTT. The rearrangement uses TRBV19 and TRBJ2-2; 7 bases match TRBD2. With 5 bases clipped from V and 5 bases from J, the junction kept 17 bases outside the gene matches. Germline values: CDR1 LNHDA, CDR2 SQIVND (reference sequence). The CDR3 runs to 18 residues.

This chain connects TRBV4-1 to TRBJ2-7, with a weak D call TRBD1 (6 bases). CDR3 length: 14 residues. Per the germline V gene, CDR1 is MGHRA and CDR2 is YSYEKL. V shed 3 bases and J shed 3 bases, with 12 bases lying between them. The CDR3 coding sequence is TGCGCCAGCAGCCACGCCTCGGACAGCTACGAGCAGTACTTC. Protein product: CASSHASDSYEQYF.

The chain has TRBV6-5 and TRBJ2-1; TRBD1 agrees at 9 bases. The CDR3 totals 15 residues. The germline CDR1 and CDR2 sequences are MNHEY and SVGAGI. V was pared by 5 bases and J by 3 bases, with 5 bases of the junction left unmatched. The chain's CDR3 is CASSLDRGNYNEQFF. CDR3 DNA sequence: TGTGCCAGCAGTCTCGACAGGGGGAACTACAATGAGCAGTTCTTC.

This chain links TRBV7-8 with TRBJ2-7; TRBD1 agrees at 7 bases. The CDR3 length is 13 residues. The germline CDR1 and CDR2 sequences are SGHVS and FQNEAQ. The trim removed 2 bases at V and 3 bases at J, leaving 1 base unmatched. CDR3 sequence reads: CASSLTGDYEQYF. Written as DNA, the CDR3 is TGTGCCAGCAGCTTAACAGGGGACTACGAGCAGTACTTC.

The chain recombines TRBV4-2 with TRBJ1-2; perhaps TRBD1 as D (5 bases). The ends were cut back, 0 bases at V and 6 bases at J, with 14 bases in the middle. This CDR3 comprises 15 residues. Per germline, CDR1 LGHNA and CDR2 YNFKEQ. The CDR3 nucleotides are TGTGCCAGCAGCCAAGATGGGGCAGGAGACAATGGCTACACCTTC. Translation gives CASSQDGAGDNGYTF.

This clone was seen a handful of times. The J gene is TRBJ1-2, the V gene TRBV18, with no clear D. The CDR3 covers 14 residues. Trimming stripped 3 bases from V and 2 bases from J, with 10 bases between. Germline V gives CDR1 KGHSH, CDR2 LQKENI. In DNA, the CDR3 is TGTGCCAGCTCACCGGGTGGCGGGAACTATGGCTACACCTTC. As protein: CASSPGGGNYGYTF.

This chain links TRBV5-5 with TRBJ1-6, with 10 bases lining up with TRBD1. Germline V gene sequence: CDR1 SGHKS, CDR2 YYEKEE (reference sequence). CDR3 length equals 15 residues. V shed 5 bases and J 9 bases; nucleotides not matched to a gene: 8. CDR3 sequence reads: CASRRDRGTSSPLHF. The CDR3, as DNA: TGTGCCAGCAGGCGGGACAGGGGCACAAGTTCACCCCTCCACTTT.

Points on this clone: Germline and junction disagree at one end, which may indicate a read error. The rearrangement joins TRBV18 to TRBJ2-6; D uncertain. Germline CDR1 and CDR2: KGHSH and LQKENI. The CDR3 has 13 amino acids. The chain's CDR3 is CASSPWQASVLTF. The CDR3 DNA follows: TGTGCCAGCTCACCTTGGCAGGCCAGCGTCCTGACTTTC.

The chain is built from TRBV28 and TRBJ1-5; TRBD1 aligns across 8 bases. The CDR3 runs 17 residues. Germline V gene sequence: CDR1 MDHEN, CDR2 SYDVKM. Unmatched junction bases numbered 10, after V lost 6 bases and J lost 0 bases. For the CDR3, the DNA is TGTGCCAGCAGCCCAACCCGGACAGGGTTTAGCAATCAGCCCCAGCATTTT. Its translation is CASSPTRTGFSNQPQHF.

V is TRBV5-8 and J is TRBJ2-3; 10 bases align to TRBD2. Germline V gives CDR1 SGHTS, CDR2 YDEGEE. The J segment lost 3 bases and the V segment lost 2 bases, leaving 9 bases of the junction unmatched. This CDR3 has 17 residues. CDR3 residues: CASSFITSGIHTDTQYF. The DNA of the CDR3 is TGTGCCAGCAGCTTTATAACTAGCGGGATACATACAGATACGCAGTATTTT.

The chain is built from TRBV5-4 and TRBJ1-1; 10 bases agree with TRBD1. The V and J ends lost 0 bases and 5 bases, in that order; junction bases with no gene match: 7. The V gene's germline CDR1 is SGHNT and CDR2 YYREEE (reference sequence). The CDR3 is 16 amino acids. The CDR3 region is CASSLVGQGVETEAFF. The CDR3 region has the DNA TGTGCCAGCAGCTTGGTAGGACAGGGGGTAGAAACTGAAGCTTTCTTT.